This T cell receptor beta chain was identified during a study of OX40 agonist ivuxolimab in advanced cancers. V was trimmed by 2 bases and J by 7 bases, leaving 19 bases between them. Looked up from germline, CDR1 is SGHNT and CDR2 is YYREEE (reference sequence). The CDR3 is made up of 16 amino acids. Generated by immunoSEQ multiplex PCR, the TCRdb table keeps only in-frame clones and is missing some. The data hold 60,000 to 65,000 clones, with 70% to 90% observed a single time. The J gene is TRBJ2-1, the V gene TRBV5-4; either TRBD1 or TRBD2 may fit D (5 bases each). This receptor was identified in an adult with an advanced solid tumor such as melanoma, head and neck, liver or kidney cancer. The material was CD4+ or CD8+ T cells sorted from blood, obtained in a trial of the OX40 agonist ivuxolimab. CDR3 coding DNA: TGTGCCAGCAGCTTCCCGGGGCCGCGGGCGGAGAATGAGCAGTTCTTC. Translation gives CASSFPGPRAENEQFF.